One sample yielded the 13 T cell receptor beta chains listed below, sequenced in a study of naive and memory T cell subsets (dated by TCRdb to 2016 to 2017). Antigens of these TCRs are unknown. Libraries were built with UMI-ligation and nested PCR. The instrument was an Illumina MiSeq. The beta constant-region primer was an equimolar mix of two oligonucleotides covering both TRBC1 and TRBC2. The ligated cDNA went through four rounds of PCR with nested alpha and beta constant-region primers together with the SP2 primer. TCRdb redid the processing of the public reads, applying fastp at Q25 and MiXCR, and retained in-frame beta chains. Each record represents a unique CDR3 protein, reported with the most common genes and DNA among its rows. The sample records roughly 83,000 distinct CDR3 sequences, about 11% of which are singletons. 0.13% of the sample goes to the ten largest clones. Study-wide findings and limitations: A few larger clonotypes were found in naive repertoires, especially CD8, and these larger clonotypes were possibly memory cells re-expressing CD45RA.

The sample taken for sequencing was naive CD4+ T cells from blood. The sample's cell subset or site label, decoded: naive T cells, CD45RA high CD27+. The receptors derive from a human donor in good health.

The chain has TRBV6-4 and TRBJ1-1; no reliable D call. The CDR3 is made up of 13 amino acids. V shed 5 bases and J shed 1 base, with 8 bases lying between them. Germline CDR1 is MRHNA and CDR2 is SNTAGT. CDR3 in DNA: TGTGCCAGCAGTACAGAAAGGAACACTGAAGCTTTCTTT. Translated, it gives CASSTERNTEAFF.

The chain joins TRBV21-1 to TRBJ2-1; the table calls TRBD2, which could not be checked here. TRBV21-1 has pseudogene status. The CDR3 length is 16 residues. The CDR3 loop is CASQPLLTSGNNEQFF. DNA for the CDR3: TGTGCCAGCCAACCTTTATTGACTAGCGGTAATAATGAGCAGTTCTTC.

This chain links TRBV20-1 with TRBJ1-5; D not resolved. Germline V gives CDR1 DFQATT, CDR2 SNEGSKA (reference sequence). The CDR3 consists of 13 residues. V lost 5 bases to trimming and J lost 4 bases, with 12 bases between them. The CDR3 here is CSAEKDGNQPQHF. The CDR3 DNA sequence: TGCAGTGCTGAGAAAGACGGAAATCAGCCCCAGCATTTT.

The rearrangement uses TRBV14 and TRBJ2-1; 8 bases map to TRBD2. The germline V gene encodes CDR1 SGHDN and CDR2 FVKESK. CDR3 length equals 15 residues. J gave up 8 bases and V 3 bases, and 9 bases lay outside the gene matches. The CDR3 loop is CASSQQAGANYEQFF. The CDR3 DNA is TGTGCCAGCAGCCAGCAAGCGGGGGCGAATTATGAGCAGTTCTTC.

This clonotype was counted a few times. In nucleotides, the CDR3 is TGTGCCAGCAGCTTGACAGGGGTGAACACTGAAGCTTTCTTT. It encodes CASSLTGVNTEAFF. The V and J genes are TRBV7-3 and TRBJ1-1, with 8 bases that match TRBD1. This CDR3 spans 14 amino acids. Germline V gives CDR1 SGHTA, CDR2 FQGTGA. V lost 3 bases to trimming and J lost 0 bases; unmatched junction nucleotides: 0. The full variable domain, completed using reference TRBV7-3 and TRBJ1-1, is GAGVSQTPSNKVTEKGKYVELRCDPISGHTALYWYRQSLGQGPEFLIYFQGTGAADDSGLPNDRFFAVRPEGSVSTLKIQRTERGDSAVYLCASSLTGVNTEAFFGQGTRLTVV.

The V call is TRBV7-2, the J call TRBJ1-1; D is ambiguous. The V end was cut by 5 bases, the J end by 5 bases, with 15 bases between. Germline assignment: CDR1 SGHTA and CDR2 FQGNSA. The CDR3 extends over 14 amino acids. Written as DNA, the CDR3 is TGTGCCAGCAGCCAACGTGGAGATGTGACTGAAGCTTTCTTT. Its translation: CASSQRGDVTEAFF.

The gene calls are TRBV4-3 and TRBJ2-1; TRBD2 matches 11 bases. Germline V gene data show CDR1 as LGHNA and CDR2 as YSLEER. The ends lost 0 bases at V and 5 bases at J; junction bases unmatched: 6. The CDR3 totals 17 residues. In nucleotides, the CDR3 is TGCGCCAGCAGCCAAGATGCAACTAGCGGGAGTCACAATGAGCAGTTCTTC. Translated, it gives CASSQDATSGSHNEQFF.

This clonotype was found many times. The chain employs TRBV7-8 and TRBJ1-1; 9 bases are shared with TRBD1. Germline V lookup: CDR1 SGHVS, CDR2 FQNEAQ. This CDR3 region has 15 residues. V lost 5 bases, J lost 6 bases, and 10 bases stayed unmatched. CDR3 sequence (DNA): TGTGCCAGCAGCCCCTGGACAGGGGCCAAATCTGAAGCTTTCTTT. Translation: CASSPWTGAKSEAFF.

This clonotype was picked up a small number of times. The genes are TRBV12-3 or TRBV12-4 and TRBJ1-1; D gene unclear. V dropped 6 bases and J dropped 0 bases, with 8 bases sitting between them. The CDR3 runs 13 residues. CDR3 loop: CASRTLLNTEAFF. CDR3 bases: TGTGCCAGCAGGACCCTCTTGAACACTGAAGCTTTCTTT.

The table lists this clonotype with a few counts. V usage is TRBV20-1 and J usage is TRBJ1-4; 7 nucleotides align to TRBD1. V was pared by 3 bases and J by 3 bases, with 7 bases of the junction left unmatched. The CDR3 loop spans 15 amino acids. The germline V gene encodes CDR1 DFQATT and CDR2 SNEGSKA (reference sequence). The CDR3 DNA is TGCAGTGCTAGGCGGTCGACAGGGCCTAATGAAAAACTGTTTTTT. As protein: CSARRSTGPNEKLFF.

This clonotype was counted only a few times. V is TRBV30 and J is TRBJ2-7, with 13 bases lining up with TRBD2. Per the germline V gene, CDR1 is GTSNPN and CDR2 is SVGIG (reference sequence). Trimming took 7 bases from V and 12 from J; bases not matched to a gene: 21. The length of the CDR3 is 16 residues. CDR3 coding DNA: TGTGCCTCACGGGACAGCGGGACTAGCGGGGCACTATACCCGTACTTC. This encodes CASRDSGTSGALYPYF.

V gene TRBV6-2 or TRBV6-3 combines with J gene TRBJ1-2; the match to TRBD1 covers 7 bases. CDR1 and CDR2 (germline): MNHEY, SVGEGT. J gave up 1 base and V 4 bases, and 9 bases lay outside the gene matches. This CDR3 comprises 16 residues. DNA for the CDR3: TGTGCCAGCAGTTCAACCCACAGGGGAAATAACTATGGCTACACCTTC. Translated, it gives CASSSTHRGNNYGYTF.

This clonotype was seen more than once but under ten times. The chain uses TRBV9 and TRBJ2-1; D not certain. The V gene lost 4 bases and the J gene lost 0 bases, with 11 bases spanning the gap. This CDR3 spans 15 amino acids. CDR1 SGDLS and CDR2 YYNGEE come from the germline V gene. Written as DNA, the CDR3 is TGTGCCAGCAGCCCTACCGTCAGCTCCTACAATGAGCAGTTCTTC. Its protein product is CASSPTVSSYNEQFF.